This T cell receptor (beta chain) was documented in a study of T cell repertoires in cytomegalovirus infection (dated by TCRdb to about 2019). For the study in its entirety: Donor HLA type was relevant to the analysis, as public TCR beta signatures indicated carriage of CMV infection together with the matching HLA type.

For this clonotype: Its antigen specificity is not known. No base quality values were provided; no much bigger clone lies one nucleotide off.

Sequenced using an Illumina HiSeq 1500. TCRdb reprocessed the public reads (quality trimming at Q25 with fastp, clone calling with MiXCR) and kept in-frame beta chains. Records with the same CDR3 protein are collapsed into one entry carrying the most frequent genes and DNA. This sample lists hundreds of thousands of distinct CDR3 sequences; over 20% were detected once. The ten largest clonotypes hold around a sixth of the sample. The paper as a whole reports these results and caveats: The ex vivo response was dominated by HLA-C-restricted CMV-specific TCR beta clonotypes, which also provided the single most frequent clonotype in two of eight donors. In both this cohort and an independent roughly 350-donor cohort, the cumulative frequency of public TCR beta family members distinguished carriers of CMV infection plus the relevant HLA type.

V is shortened by 6 bases, J by 3 bases, and the region joining them spans 7 bases. The CDR3 runs 12 amino acids, cysteine and phenylalanine included. Only the CDR3 portion is preserved as DNA: 36 bases, with reading frame beginning at the first base. Taken from the germline V gene, the CDR1 and CDR2 loops are SNHLY and FYNNEI. The TCR sequence derives from a human donor in good health (CMV status not recorded). Some clones in this sample may be carry-over from other donors' samples. Material: CD8+ T cells from PBMCs. The sequence joins TRBV2 to TRBJ2-3; TRBD1 is a possible D gene, resting on 5 matching bases. This receptor carries the CDR3 CASRDTTDTQYF. The DNA sequence reads TGTGCCAGCAGGGACACAACAGATACGCAGTATTTT.